This T cell receptor (beta chain) comes out of a study of tumor and adjacent non-tumor tissue in lung cancer (dated by TCRdb to 2016 to 2019). Background for the entire study: The cohort included 12 adenocarcinoma, a couple of squamous cell carcinoma and 1 small cell lung cancer patients. For each patient, one tumor sample and one normal lung sample were taken, giving thirty paired specimens that underwent TCRbeta CDR3 sequencing. The study compared bulk TCRbeta repertoires from lung tumor tissue and matched distant non-tumor lung tissue of some 14 lung cancer patients. In total, sequencing yielded approximately 130,000,000 productive TCRbeta reads, which works out to an average of about 4.2 million reads per sample. Among the approximately 15 patients, ages ranged from roughly 30 to 76 years, approximately ten were men and 5 were women, and disease was TNM stage I to III.

Here V drops 11 bases and J drops 3 bases, and the junction holds 6 bases not matched to any gene. The CDR3 has 13 amino acids, counting the end cysteine and phenylalanine. Only the CDR3 DNA is retained, 39 bases long and in frame from the first base. CDR1 is given as ENHRY and CDR2 as SYGVKD, both from the germline V gene. The library was obtained by multiplex PCR. TCRdb shows the sequencer as Illumina HiSeq 2500. Following protocols modified from ARM-PCR, the researchers constructed TCRbeta libraries through three rounds of nested PCR with primers (Table S4). Before sequencing, PCR products of 200-500 bp were cut from the gel and purified using the QIAquick gel extraction kit. The published analysis was carried out like this. Trimmomatic was used to clean the reads, FLASH merged the cleaned reads into complete CDR3 sequences, and MiTCR assigned the sequences to V(D)J germline segments. Clonal diversity was computed as the inverse Simpson's index with VDJtools. Productive reads were defined as in-frame sequences without a premature stop codon. Using fastp trimming at Q25 and MiXCR clonotype assembly, TCRdb reanalyzed the public sequencing data and kept in-frame beta chains. Under each unique CDR3 protein, matching rows form one entry showing the most common genes and DNA. TCRdb's processing, not the authors', yielded these V and J calls. The table for this sample lists roughly 75,000 distinct CDR3 sequences; approximately 68% of them were counted only once. 25% to 35% of the sample is taken by the ten largest.

Details on this clonotype: The specificity of this receptor is unknown. Being one base from a much bigger clone, this may be a read error.

RNA was isolated from bulk unsorted tissue, and RNA quality was assessed with a NanoDrop ND-1000 and an Agilent 2100. Distant non-tumor tissue taken more than 3 cm from the tumor edge was used as the normal lung sample. Donors were newly diagnosed lung cancer patients admitted for thoracic surgery in China between August and November 2014, without prior chemotherapy. Anyone who had undergone radiotherapy or chemotherapy before, or who had another cancer at the same time, was left out of the study. Pieces of surgical tissue measuring about 1-2.1 cm3 were kept in RNAlater solution and stored at -80 degrees C until use. The investigation overall reported the following: Because peripheral blood was not sequenced, blood TCRbeta repertoires in the lung cancer patients of the study were not examined. TCR diversity (inverse Simpson) was significantly higher in tumor than in normal lung tissue (around 460 vs 160, P = 0.0075, Mann-Whitney U test). Significantly higher TCR diversity was found in younger patients, and higher tumor TCR diversity was associated with shorter overall and disease-free survival. The top 100 clones accounted for a significantly larger cumulative portion of the repertoire in normal lung than in tumor tissue. Neither the sequencing platform nor unique molecular identifiers are named or mentioned anywhere in the methods. Only about 15 patients were in the cohort, and the authors stated that larger samples and more detailed clinical data are needed.

Recombination joined TRBV10-3 with TRBJ2-3, and TRBD2 matches 9 of the central bases. The receptor's source is a woman between 45 and 60 years old with non-small cell lung cancer. The sequenced material came from distant non-tumor lung tissue. The CDR3 reads CAVSGSRTDTQYF. Read as DNA, the sequence is TGTGCCGTTAGCGGGAGTAGGACAGATACGCAGTATTTT.